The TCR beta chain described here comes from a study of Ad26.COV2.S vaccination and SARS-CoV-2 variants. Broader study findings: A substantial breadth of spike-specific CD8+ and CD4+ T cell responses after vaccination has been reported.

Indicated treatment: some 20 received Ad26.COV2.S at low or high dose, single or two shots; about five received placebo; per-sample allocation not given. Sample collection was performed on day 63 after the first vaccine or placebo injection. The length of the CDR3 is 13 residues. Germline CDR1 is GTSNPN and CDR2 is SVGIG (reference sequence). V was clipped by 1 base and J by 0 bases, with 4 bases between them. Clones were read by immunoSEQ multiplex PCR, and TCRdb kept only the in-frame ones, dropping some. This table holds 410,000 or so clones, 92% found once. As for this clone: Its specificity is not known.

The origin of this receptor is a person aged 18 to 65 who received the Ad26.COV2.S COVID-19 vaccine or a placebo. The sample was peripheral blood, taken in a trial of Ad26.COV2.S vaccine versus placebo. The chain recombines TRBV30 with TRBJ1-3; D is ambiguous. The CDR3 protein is CAWSARSGNTIYF. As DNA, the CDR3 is TGTGCCTGGAGTGCCCGCTCTGGAAACACCATATATTTT.